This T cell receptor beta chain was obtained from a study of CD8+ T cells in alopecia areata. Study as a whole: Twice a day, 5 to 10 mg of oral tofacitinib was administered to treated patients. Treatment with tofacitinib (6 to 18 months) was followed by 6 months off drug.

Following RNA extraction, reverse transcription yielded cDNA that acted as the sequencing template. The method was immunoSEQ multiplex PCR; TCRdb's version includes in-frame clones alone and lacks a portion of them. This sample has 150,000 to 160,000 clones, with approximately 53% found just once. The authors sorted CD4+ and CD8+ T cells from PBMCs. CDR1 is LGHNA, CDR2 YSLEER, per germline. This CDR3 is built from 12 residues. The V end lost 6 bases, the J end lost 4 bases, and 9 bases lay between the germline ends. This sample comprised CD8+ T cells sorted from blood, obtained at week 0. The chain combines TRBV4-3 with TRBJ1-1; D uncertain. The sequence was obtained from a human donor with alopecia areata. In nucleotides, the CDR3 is TGCGCCAGCAGTCTAGGTTCCACTGAAGCTTTCTTT. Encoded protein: CASSLGSTEAFF.